The clone carrying this TCR beta chain was picked up a small number of times. The entry originates in a study of cytomegalovirus exposure and HLA in healthy donors. Looked up from germline, CDR1 is SGHNT and CDR2 is YENEEA. This CDR3 region has 14 residues. The germline V and J ends were trimmed by 5 bases and 6 bases, with 17 bases remaining between them. A multiplex PCR was run with 60 Vbeta primers and 13 Jbeta primers. The table came from immunoSEQ multiplex PCR; TCRdb's copy has only in-frame clones and leaves some out. Among 200,000 to 250,000 clones, over 75% were seen once, and the ten largest hold around 1.8%.

The source material was PBMCs. The V call is TRBV11-3, the J call TRBJ2-7, with TRBD1 as a possible D gene (5 bases). This clonotype originated in a man between 18 and 35 years old in good health and CMV-seronegative. CDR3 nucleotides: TGTGCCAGCAGCGGTAGACAGTCACCGGGCGAGCAGTACTTC. Protein: CASSGRQSPGEQYF.